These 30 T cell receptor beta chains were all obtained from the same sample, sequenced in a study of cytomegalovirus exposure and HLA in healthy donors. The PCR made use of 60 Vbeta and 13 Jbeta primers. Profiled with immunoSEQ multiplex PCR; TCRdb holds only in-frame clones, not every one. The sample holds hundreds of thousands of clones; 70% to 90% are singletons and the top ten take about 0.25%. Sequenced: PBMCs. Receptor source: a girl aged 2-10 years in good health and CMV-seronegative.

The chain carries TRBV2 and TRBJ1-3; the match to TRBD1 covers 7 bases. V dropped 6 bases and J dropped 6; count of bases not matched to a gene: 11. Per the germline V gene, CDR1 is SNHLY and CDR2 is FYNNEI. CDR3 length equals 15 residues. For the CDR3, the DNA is TGTGCCAGCAGGATACCAACAGGGGTGGAAAACACCATATATTTT. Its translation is CASRIPTGVENTIYF.

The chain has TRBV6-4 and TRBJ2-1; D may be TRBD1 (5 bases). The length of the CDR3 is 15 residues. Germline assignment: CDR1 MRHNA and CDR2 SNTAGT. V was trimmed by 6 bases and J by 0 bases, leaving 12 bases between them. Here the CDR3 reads CASRARQSSYNEQFF. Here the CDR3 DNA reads TGTGCCAGCAGGGCCCGACAGAGCTCCTACAATGAGCAGTTCTTC.

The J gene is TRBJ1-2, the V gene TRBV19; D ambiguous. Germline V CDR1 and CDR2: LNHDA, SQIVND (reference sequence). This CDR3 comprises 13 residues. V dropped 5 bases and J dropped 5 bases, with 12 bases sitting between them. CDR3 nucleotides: TGTGCCAGTAGTCCACTAGGGCCTTATGGCTACACCTTC. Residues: CASSPLGPYGYTF.

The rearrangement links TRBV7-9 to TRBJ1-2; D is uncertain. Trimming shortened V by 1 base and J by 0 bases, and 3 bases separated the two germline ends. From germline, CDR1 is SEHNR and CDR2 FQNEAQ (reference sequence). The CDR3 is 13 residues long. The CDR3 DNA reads TGTGCCAGCAGCTTAGTAGCTAACTATGGCTACACCTTC. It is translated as CASSLVANYGYTF.

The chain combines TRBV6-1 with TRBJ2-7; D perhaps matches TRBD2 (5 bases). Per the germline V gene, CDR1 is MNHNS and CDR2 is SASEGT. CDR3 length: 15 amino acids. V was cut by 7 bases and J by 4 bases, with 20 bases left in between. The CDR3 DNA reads TGTGCCAGCACCCTCGCGTATGGGGAGATATACGAGCAGTACTTC. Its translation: CASTLAYGEIYEQYF.

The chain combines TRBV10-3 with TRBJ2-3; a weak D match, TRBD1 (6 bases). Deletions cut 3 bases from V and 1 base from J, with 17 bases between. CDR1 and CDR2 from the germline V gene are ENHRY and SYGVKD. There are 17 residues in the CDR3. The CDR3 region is CAISELGTIRGTDTQYF. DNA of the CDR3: TGTGCCATCAGTGAACTAGGGACAATTAGGGGCACAGATACGCAGTATTTT.

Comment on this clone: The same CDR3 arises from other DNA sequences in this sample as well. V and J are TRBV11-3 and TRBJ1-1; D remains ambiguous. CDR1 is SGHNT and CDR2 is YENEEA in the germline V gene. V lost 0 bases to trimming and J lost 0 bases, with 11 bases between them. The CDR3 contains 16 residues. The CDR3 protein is CASSLDAGLLNTEAFF. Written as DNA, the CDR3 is TGTGCCAGCAGCTTAGATGCGGGCCTCTTGAACACTGAAGCTTTCTTT.

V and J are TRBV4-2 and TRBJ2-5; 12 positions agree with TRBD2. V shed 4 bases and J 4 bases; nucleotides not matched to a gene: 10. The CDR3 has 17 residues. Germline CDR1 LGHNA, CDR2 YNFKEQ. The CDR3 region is CASSLSLAGGRRETQYF. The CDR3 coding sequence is TGTGCCAGCAGCCTCTCGCTAGCGGGGGGGCGACGAGAGACCCAGTACTTC.

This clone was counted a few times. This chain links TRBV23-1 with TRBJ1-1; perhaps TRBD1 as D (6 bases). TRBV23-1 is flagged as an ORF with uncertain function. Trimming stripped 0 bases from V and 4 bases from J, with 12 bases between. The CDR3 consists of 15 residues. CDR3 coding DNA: TGCGCCAGCAGTCAATCTAGCGGGGGCGGCACTGAAGCTTTCTTT. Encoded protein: CASSQSSGGGTEAFF.

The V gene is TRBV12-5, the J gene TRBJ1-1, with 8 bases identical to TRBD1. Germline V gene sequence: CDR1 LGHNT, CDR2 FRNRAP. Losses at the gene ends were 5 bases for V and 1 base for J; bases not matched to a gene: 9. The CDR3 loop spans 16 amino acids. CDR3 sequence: CASGLGTGIRNTEAFF. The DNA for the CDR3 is TGTGCTAGTGGTCTGGGGACAGGAATACGGAACACTGAAGCTTTCTTT.

CDR3 sequence: CASSLVFGGASQYF. The CDR3 DNA is TGCGCCAGCAGCTTGGTTTTTGGGGGCGCGTCCCAGTACTTC. The genes are TRBV5-1 and TRBJ2-5; D may be TRBD1 (6 bases). Germline CDR1 and CDR2: SGHRS and YFSETQ. The V gene lost 0 bases and the J gene lost 9 bases, with 15 bases spanning the gap. This CDR3 has 14 amino acids.

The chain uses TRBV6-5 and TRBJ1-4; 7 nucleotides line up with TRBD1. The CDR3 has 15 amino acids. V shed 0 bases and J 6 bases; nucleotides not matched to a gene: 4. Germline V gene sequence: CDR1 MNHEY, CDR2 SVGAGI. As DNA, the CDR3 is TGTGCCAGCAGTTACTCGTCCCAGGGGGATGAAAAACTGTTTTTT. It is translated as CASSYSSQGDEKLFF.

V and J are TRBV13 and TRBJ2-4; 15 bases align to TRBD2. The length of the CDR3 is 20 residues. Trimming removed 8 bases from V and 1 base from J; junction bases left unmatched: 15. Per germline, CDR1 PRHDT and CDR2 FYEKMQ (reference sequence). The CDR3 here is CASYPSGTSGRWAAKNIQYF. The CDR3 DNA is TGTGCCAGCTACCCTAGCGGGACTAGCGGGAGGTGGGCTGCCAAAAACATTCAGTACTTC.

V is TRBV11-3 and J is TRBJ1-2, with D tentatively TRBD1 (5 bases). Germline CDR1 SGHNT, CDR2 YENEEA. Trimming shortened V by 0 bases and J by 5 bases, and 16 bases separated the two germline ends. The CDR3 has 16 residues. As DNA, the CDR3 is TGTGCCAGCAGCTTAGAATGTCGGGGCGGGAGGTATGGCTACACCTTC. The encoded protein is CASSLECRGGRYGYTF.

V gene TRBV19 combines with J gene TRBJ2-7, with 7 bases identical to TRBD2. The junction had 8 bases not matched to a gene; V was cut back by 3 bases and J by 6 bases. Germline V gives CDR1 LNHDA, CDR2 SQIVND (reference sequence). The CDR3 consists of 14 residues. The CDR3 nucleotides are TGTGCCAGTAGTATCGTCGGGGGGTCGGGCGAGCAGTACTTC. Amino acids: CASSIVGGSGEQYF.

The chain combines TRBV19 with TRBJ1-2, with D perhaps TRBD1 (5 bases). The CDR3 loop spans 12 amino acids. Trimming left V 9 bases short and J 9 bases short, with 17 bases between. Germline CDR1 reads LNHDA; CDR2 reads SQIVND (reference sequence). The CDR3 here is CASRIMGGSYTF. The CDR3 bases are TGTGCCAGCCGAATAATGGGGGGGAGCTACACCTTC.

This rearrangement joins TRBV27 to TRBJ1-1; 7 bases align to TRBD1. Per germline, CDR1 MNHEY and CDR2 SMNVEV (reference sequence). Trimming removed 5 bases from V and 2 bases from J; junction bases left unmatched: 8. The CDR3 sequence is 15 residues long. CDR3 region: CASSTGAPKNTEAFF. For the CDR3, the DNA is TGTGCCAGCAGTACAGGGGCCCCCAAAAACACTGAAGCTTTCTTT.

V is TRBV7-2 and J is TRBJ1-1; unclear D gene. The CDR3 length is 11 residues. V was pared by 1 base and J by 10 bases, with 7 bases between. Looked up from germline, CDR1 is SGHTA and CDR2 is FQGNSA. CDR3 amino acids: CASSLGARAFF. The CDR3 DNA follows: TGTGCCAGCAGCTTAGGGGCCCGAGCTTTCTTT.

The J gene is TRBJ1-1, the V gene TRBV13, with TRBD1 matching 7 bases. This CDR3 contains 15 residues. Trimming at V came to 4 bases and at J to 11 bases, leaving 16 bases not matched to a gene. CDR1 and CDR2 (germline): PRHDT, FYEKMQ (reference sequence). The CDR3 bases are TGTGCCAGCAGCTCGTACCAGAGACAGGGCCTTACGGCTTTCTTT. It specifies CASSSYQRQGLTAFF.

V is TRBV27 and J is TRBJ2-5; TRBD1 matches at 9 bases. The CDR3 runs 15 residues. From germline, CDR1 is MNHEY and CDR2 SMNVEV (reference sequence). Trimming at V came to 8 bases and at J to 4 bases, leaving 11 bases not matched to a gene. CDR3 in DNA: TGTGCCAGCGGGAACAGGGGGCGGCCTGGAGAGACCCAGTACTTC. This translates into CASGNRGRPGETQYF.

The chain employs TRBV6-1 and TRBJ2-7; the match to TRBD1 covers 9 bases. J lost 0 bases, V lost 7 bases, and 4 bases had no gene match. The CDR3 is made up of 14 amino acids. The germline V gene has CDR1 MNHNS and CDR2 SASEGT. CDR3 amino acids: CASNRDRVSYEQYF. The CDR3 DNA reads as TGTGCCAGCAACCGGGACAGGGTCTCCTACGAGCAGTACTTC.

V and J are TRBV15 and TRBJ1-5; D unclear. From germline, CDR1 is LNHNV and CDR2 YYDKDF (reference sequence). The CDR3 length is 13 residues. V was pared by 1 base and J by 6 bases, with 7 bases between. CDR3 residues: CATSRAGVQPQHF. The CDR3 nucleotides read TGTGCCACCAGCAGAGCCGGAGTTCAGCCCCAGCATTTT.

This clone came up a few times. The CDR3 sequence: CASSPYRGSTEAFF. Here the CDR3 DNA reads TGTGCCAGCAGCCCATACAGGGGGTCCACTGAAGCTTTCTTT. The genes are TRBV27 and TRBJ1-1, with TRBD1 matching 8 bases. The CDR3 is 14 residues long. Germline loops: CDR1 MNHEY, CDR2 SMNVEV (reference sequence). V lost 6 bases, J lost 4 bases, and 7 bases stayed unmatched.

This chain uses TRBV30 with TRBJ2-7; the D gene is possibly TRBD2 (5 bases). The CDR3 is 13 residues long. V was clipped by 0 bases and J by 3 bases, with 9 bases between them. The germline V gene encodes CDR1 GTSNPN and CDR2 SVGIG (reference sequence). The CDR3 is CAWSVGGGYEQYF. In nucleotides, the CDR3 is TGTGCCTGGAGTGTAGGAGGCGGCTACGAGCAGTACTTC.

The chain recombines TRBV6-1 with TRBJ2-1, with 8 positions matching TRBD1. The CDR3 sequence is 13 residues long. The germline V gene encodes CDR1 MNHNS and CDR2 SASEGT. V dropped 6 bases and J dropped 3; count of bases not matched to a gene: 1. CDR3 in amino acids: CASRTGDYNEQFF. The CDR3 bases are TGTGCCAGCAGGACAGGGGACTACAATGAGCAGTTCTTC.

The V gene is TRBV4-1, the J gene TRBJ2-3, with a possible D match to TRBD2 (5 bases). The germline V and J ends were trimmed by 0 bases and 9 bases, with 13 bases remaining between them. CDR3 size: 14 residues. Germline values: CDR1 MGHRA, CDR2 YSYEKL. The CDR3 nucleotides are TGCGCCAGCAGCCAAGATCCGAGGACGGGGACGCAGTATTTT. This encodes CASSQDPRTGTQYF.

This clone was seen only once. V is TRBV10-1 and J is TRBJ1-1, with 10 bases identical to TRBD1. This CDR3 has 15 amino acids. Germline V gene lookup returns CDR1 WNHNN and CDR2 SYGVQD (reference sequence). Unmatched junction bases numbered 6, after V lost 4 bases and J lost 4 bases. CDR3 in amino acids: CASSAQGQGSTEAFF. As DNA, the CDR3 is TGCGCCAGCAGTGCACAGGGACAGGGGAGCACTGAAGCTTTCTTT.

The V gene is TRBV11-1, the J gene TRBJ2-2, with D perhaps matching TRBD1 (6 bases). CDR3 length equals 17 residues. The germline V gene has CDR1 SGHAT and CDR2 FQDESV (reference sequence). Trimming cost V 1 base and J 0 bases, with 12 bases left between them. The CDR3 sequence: CASSLGPGEPNTGELFF. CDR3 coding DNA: TGTGCCAGCAGCTTAGGGCCAGGGGAGCCGAACACCGGGGAGCTGTTTTTT.

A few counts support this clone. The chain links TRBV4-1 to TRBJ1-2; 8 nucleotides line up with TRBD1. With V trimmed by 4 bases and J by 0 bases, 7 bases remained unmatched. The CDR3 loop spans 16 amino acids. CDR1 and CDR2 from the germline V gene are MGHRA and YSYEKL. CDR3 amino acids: CASSLQRDRPNYGYTF. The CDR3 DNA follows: TGCGCCAGCAGCCTACAAAGGGACAGGCCTAACTATGGCTACACCTTC.

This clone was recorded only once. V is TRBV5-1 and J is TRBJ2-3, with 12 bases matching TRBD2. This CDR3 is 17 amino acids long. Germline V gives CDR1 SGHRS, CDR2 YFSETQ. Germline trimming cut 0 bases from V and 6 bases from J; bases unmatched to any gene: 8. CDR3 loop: CASSLEATSGGRDTQYF. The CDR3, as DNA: TGCGCCAGCAGCTTGGAGGCGACTAGCGGGGGAAGGGATACGCAGTATTTT.